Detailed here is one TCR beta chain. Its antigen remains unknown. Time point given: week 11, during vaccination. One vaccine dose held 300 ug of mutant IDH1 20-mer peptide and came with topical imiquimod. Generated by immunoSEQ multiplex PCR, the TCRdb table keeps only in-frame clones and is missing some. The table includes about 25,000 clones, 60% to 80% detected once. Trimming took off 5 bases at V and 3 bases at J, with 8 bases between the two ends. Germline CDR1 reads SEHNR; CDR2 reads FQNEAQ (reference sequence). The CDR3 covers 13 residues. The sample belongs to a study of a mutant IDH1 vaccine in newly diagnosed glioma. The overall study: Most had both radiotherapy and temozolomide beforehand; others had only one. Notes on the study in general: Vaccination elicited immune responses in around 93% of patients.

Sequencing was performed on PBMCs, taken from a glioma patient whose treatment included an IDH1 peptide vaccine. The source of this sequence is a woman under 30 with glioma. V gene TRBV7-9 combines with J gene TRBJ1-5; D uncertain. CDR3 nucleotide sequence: TGTGCCAGCAGCAGAGGTTACAATCAGCCCCAGCATTTT. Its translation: CASSRGYNQPQHF.